Presented here are 30 T cell receptor beta chains from one specimen sequenced in a study of Tregs in tolerant kidney transplant recipients. This table comes from immunoSEQ multiplex PCR, and its TCRdb copy is limited to in-frame clones, with some not included. Of 50,000 to 65,000 clones in the sample, more than 70% were seen once. The nonmyeloablative bone marrow transplants came from related graft donors, with transient mixed chimerism. The input for sequencing was CD4+ T cells from blood (PBMCs), taken 6 months after the transplant. The receptors originated from a human patient who received a combined kidney and bone marrow transplant. Some T cells may arise from the graft donor.

The rearrangement uses TRBV29-1 and TRBJ1-4, with no clear D. Trimming took 3 bases from V and 5 from J, leaving 10 bases between them. Germline V gene lookup returns CDR1 SQVTM and CDR2 ANQGSEA. The CDR3 is made up of 13 amino acids. The CDR3 region has the DNA TGCAGCGTTGAGTCTGGGAGGAATGAAAAACTGTTTTTT. This encodes CSVESGRNEKLFF. The entire variable domain, with the rest obtained from reference TRBV29-1 and TRBJ1-4, is as follows: SAVISQKPSRDICQRGTSLTIQCQVDSQVTMMFWYRQQPGQSLTLIATANQGSEATYESGFVIDKFPISRPNLTFSTLTVSNMSPEDSSIYLCSVESGRNEKLFFGSGTQLSVL.

The chain is built from TRBV6-5 and TRBJ2-5; 9 nucleotides match TRBD2. After removal of 6 bases from V and 5 bases from J, the junction contained 4 bases not matched to a gene. The germline gives CDR1 MNHEY, CDR2 SVGAGI. The CDR3 loop spans 13 amino acids. CDR3 sequence reads: CASRRAGGETQYF. The CDR3 bases are TGTGCCAGCAGACGAGCGGGGGGTGAGACCCAGTACTTC.

The rearrangement joins TRBV6-6 to TRBJ2-2; TRBD2 is a possible D gene (6 bases). The germline CDR1 and CDR2 sequences are MNHNY and SVGAGI (reference sequence). This CDR3 is 14 amino acids long. The V and J ends lost 8 bases and 1 base respectively, with 11 bases between them. For the CDR3, the DNA is TGTGCCAGCGGTGATAGCGGGAACACCGGGGAGCTGTTTTTT. The encoded protein is CASGDSGNTGELFF.

In this sample, this clone turned up once. The J gene is TRBJ1-5, the V gene TRBV28; D possibly corresponds to TRBD1 (6 bases). The ends were cut back, 2 bases at V and 6 bases at J, with 17 bases in the middle. Germline CDR1 reads MDHEN; CDR2 reads SYDVKM. This CDR3 has 16 residues. The CDR3 coding sequence is TGTGCCAGCAGTTTACCCACAGGGTCCAGAAGTCAGCCCCAGCATTTT. Its translation is CASSLPTGSRSQPQHF.

CDR3 DNA sequence: TGTGCCAGCAGCCGGGACAGGAACACTGAAGCTTTCTTT. It translates to CASSRDRNTEAFF. This chain uses TRBV5-4 with TRBJ1-1, with TRBD1 matching 7 bases. Germline V gene data show CDR1 as SGHNT and CDR2 as YYREEE (reference sequence). CDR3 size: 13 residues. V shed 4 bases, J shed 1 base, and the junction held 1 base outside the gene matches.

This clone was found once. V and J are TRBV2 and TRBJ2-5; 8 bases agree with TRBD2. The CDR3 is made up of 14 amino acids. The V gene's germline CDR1 is SNHLY and CDR2 FYNNEI. V shed 3 bases and J 5 bases; nucleotides not matched to a gene: 5. CDR3 in amino acids: CASSDERGMETQYF. The CDR3 bases are TGTGCCAGCAGTGACGAGCGGGGGATGGAGACCCAGTACTTC.

The rearrangement uses TRBV6-1 and TRBJ2-1; a possible D gene is TRBD2 (6 bases). Germline values: CDR1 MNHNS, CDR2 SASEGT. Trimming took 4 bases from V and 3 from J, leaving 19 bases between them. This CDR3 contains 17 residues. CDR3 nucleotide sequence: TGTGCCAGCAGTGTGGGGCCCACCAGGGACTTCTACAATGAGCAGTTCTTC. It is translated as CASSVGPTRDFYNEQFF.

The chain uses TRBV5-6 and TRBJ2-7; TRBD1 might be the D (6 bases). The V gene lost 1 base and the J gene lost 6 bases, with 14 bases spanning the gap. This CDR3 region has 14 residues. Germline lookup yields CDR1 SGHDT and CDR2 YYEEEE. This CDR3 is CASSLFWEQGEQYF. For the CDR3, the DNA is TGTGCCAGCAGCTTGTTCTGGGAACAGGGCGAGCAGTACTTC.

This clone occurred once. The gene calls are TRBV10-1 and TRBJ1-2; 8 nucleotides match TRBD1. The trim removed 6 bases at V and 8 bases at J, leaving 8 bases unmatched. Germline V gene sequence: CDR1 WNHNN, CDR2 SYGVQD (reference sequence). The CDR3 covers 13 residues. CDR3 sequence: CASRTGVSGGYTF. The CDR3 region has the DNA TGCGCCAGCAGGACAGGGGTTTCTGGGGGCTACACCTTC.

The V call is TRBV18, the J call TRBJ1-3; D gene uncertain. Germline CDR1 and CDR2: KGHSH and LQKENI. The CDR3 loop spans 16 amino acids. Trimming took off 4 bases at V and 0 bases at J, with 13 bases between the two ends. This CDR3 reads CASSHSLLSSGNTIYF. CDR3 sequence (DNA): TGTGCCAGCTCACACAGCCTCTTAAGCTCTGGAAACACCATATATTTT.

The V and J genes are TRBV6-1 and TRBJ1-2; D not resolved. Germline CDR1 and CDR2: MNHNS and SASEGT. CDR3 length equals 14 residues. V gave up 2 bases and J gave up 8 bases, with 15 bases separating them. DNA for the CDR3: TGTGCCAGCAGTGAATTACTAGAGAGCGGAGGCTACACCTTC. Translation: CASSELLESGGYTF.

The chain uses TRBV5-1 and TRBJ2-5; 7 bases map to TRBD1. Germline values: CDR1 SGHRS, CDR2 YFSETQ. The V gene end was trimmed by 1 base and the J gene end by 4 bases; junction bases not matched to a gene: 7. The CDR3 has 15 amino acids. CDR3 bases: TGCGCCAGCAGCTTGACAGGGGTACTGGGAGAGACCCAGTACTTC. It yields the protein CASSLTGVLGETQYF.

This clone occurred a few times. The genes are TRBV28 and TRBJ2-1; 8 nucleotides align to TRBD1. Germline-derived CDR1 and CDR2 are MDHEN and SYDVKM. The CDR3 totals 16 residues. V lost 4 bases to trimming and J lost 1 base; unmatched junction nucleotides: 6. The CDR3 loop reads CASSSQGAYSYNEQFF. CDR3 bases: TGTGCCAGCAGTTCCCAGGGGGCTTATTCCTACAATGAGCAGTTCTTC.

This rearrangement joins TRBV29-1 to TRBJ2-5; TRBD1 might be the D (5 bases). The CDR3 spans 12 residues. CDR1 is SQVTM, CDR2 ANQGSEA, per germline. Trimming pared 4 bases from V and 4 bases from J, leaving 10 bases between. This chain's CDR3 is CSVAQGGETQYF. In DNA form, the CDR3 reads TGCAGCGTTGCCCAGGGCGGAGAGACCCAGTACTTC.

V is TRBV14 and J is TRBJ1-1; D may be TRBD1 (5 bases). The CDR3 is 15 residues long. The germline V and J ends were trimmed by 0 bases and 8 bases, with 16 bases remaining between them. CDR1 and CDR2 (germline): SGHDN, FVKESK. CDR3 DNA: TGTGCCAGCAGCCAAGATTGGTGGGGAGGGACGGAAGCTTTCTTT. It yields the protein CASSQDWWGGTEAFF.

V gene TRBV4-1 combines with J gene TRBJ1-5, with 7 bases aligning to TRBD1. The CDR3 consists of 20 residues. Per germline, CDR1 MGHRA and CDR2 YSYEKL. After removal of 0 bases from V and 0 bases from J, the junction contained 14 bases not matched to a gene. The CDR3 sequence is CASSQDAGTDMSLSNQPQHF. The CDR3, as DNA: TGCGCCAGCAGCCAAGACGCCGGGACAGATATGTCCCTTAGCAATCAGCCCCAGCATTTT.

This clone was found once. The V gene is TRBV10-3, the J gene TRBJ2-2; maybe TRBD1 (6 bases). V lost 6 bases, J lost 7 bases, and 15 bases lay in between. Germline V gene sequence: CDR1 ENHRY, CDR2 SYGVKD. The CDR3 covers 14 residues. CDR3 sequence reads: CAIRGNRDDGELFF. The CDR3 region has the DNA TGTGCCATCAGAGGTAACAGGGACGACGGGGAGCTGTTTTTT.

This clone showed up just a few times. The chain has TRBV4-2 and TRBJ1-1; no clear D gene. CDR3 length: 15 amino acids. The ends were cut back, 1 base at V and 1 base at J, with 10 bases in the middle. Germline assignment: CDR1 LGHNA and CDR2 YNFKEQ. Written as DNA, the CDR3 is TGTGCCAGCAGCCAAGGGTACAGTCAGAACACTGAAGCTTTCTTT. It is translated as CASSQGYSQNTEAFF.

The chain recombines TRBV4-3 with TRBJ1-2, with TRBD1 identical over 11 bases. The J segment lost 4 bases and the V segment lost 2 bases, leaving 9 bases of the junction unmatched. This CDR3 spans 17 amino acids. Germline CDR1 reads LGHNA; CDR2 reads YSLEER. CDR3: CASSQTISGQGGYGYTF. In DNA form, the CDR3 reads TGCGCCAGCAGCCAAACTATTTCGGGACAGGGGGGCTATGGCTACACCTTC.

This clone came up once. The junction and the germline gene differ at one end; a read error may be behind it. The chain employs TRBV5-1 and TRBJ1-1; D possibly corresponds to TRBD1 (6 bases). Germline CDR1 is SGHRS and CDR2 is YFSETQ. The CDR3 is 16 amino acids. The CDR3 reads CASTLTGGAANTEAFF. In DNA, the CDR3 is TGCGCCAGCACCTTGACTGGGGGGGCAGCTAACACTGAAGCTTTCTTT.

This clone was seen only once. The chain links TRBV5-1 to TRBJ1-1; no clear D. Germline-derived CDR1 and CDR2 are SGHRS and YFSETQ. Trimming removed 0 bases at V and 4 bases at J, with 16 bases between. The CDR3 sequence is 16 residues long. This CDR3 is CASSLVQNGLITEAFF. The CDR3 bases are TGCGCCAGCAGCTTGGTCCAGAACGGGTTGATCACTGAAGCTTTCTTT.

Comments on this clone: This same CDR3 is encoded by further DNA sequences in the sample. This sequence joins TRBV5-1 and TRBJ1-1; a weak D match, TRBD1 (5 bases). Germline V gene lookup returns CDR1 SGHRS and CDR2 YFSETQ. CDR3 size: 14 residues. V shed 0 bases and J shed 5 bases, with 11 bases lying between them. The CDR3 nucleotides are TGCGCCAGCAGCTTGGAAGGGGTGGGGACTGAAGCTTTCTTT. Protein sequence: CASSLEGVGTEAFF. The entire variable domain, with the rest obtained from reference TRBV5-1 and TRBJ1-1, is as follows: KAGVTQTPRYLIKTRGQQVTLSCSPISGHRSVSWYQQTPGQGLQFLFEYFSETQRNKGNFPGRFSGRQFSNSRSEMNVSTLELGDSALYLCASSLEGVGTEAFFGQGTRLTVV.

This clone was detected once. V usage is TRBV4-1 and J usage is TRBJ2-1; a weak D match, TRBD2 (6 bases). Germline assignment: CDR1 MGHRA and CDR2 YSYEKL. The CDR3 runs 14 residues. V was pared by 0 bases and J by 10 bases, with 13 bases between. As DNA, the CDR3 is TGCGCCAGCAGCCAAGATCCCGGGCGGGGCGAGCAGTTCTTC. Residues: CASSQDPGRGEQFF.

V and J are TRBV18 and TRBJ1-1; possibly TRBD1 for D (6 bases). This CDR3 has 18 amino acids. V lost 2 bases and J 3 bases, leaving 22 bases between the germline ends. Germline-derived CDR1 and CDR2 are KGHSH and LQKENI. The CDR3 protein is CASSPTWTFGKGDTEAFF. The CDR3 coding sequence is TGTGCCAGCTCACCAACGTGGACCTTTGGGAAGGGGGACACTGAAGCTTTCTTT. The entire variable domain, with the rest obtained from reference TRBV18 and TRBJ1-1, is as follows: NAGVMQNPRHLVRRRGQEARLRCSPMKGHSHVYWYRQLPEEGLKFMVYLQKENIIDESGMPKERFSAEFPKEGPSILRIQQVVRGDSAAYFCASSPTWTFGKGDTEAFFGQGTRLTVV.

The rearrangement links TRBV5-1 to TRBJ2-3; 7 bases map to TRBD2. Germline trimming cut 3 bases from V and 2 bases from J; bases unmatched to any gene: 9. The CDR3 contains 16 residues. The germline V gene has CDR1 SGHRS and CDR2 YFSETQ. DNA of the CDR3: TGCGCCAGCAGCTCTATAGCGGGTCTGATCACAGATACGCAGTATTTT. It specifies CASSSIAGLITDTQYF.

This clone has just one count. The J gene is TRBJ2-4, the V gene TRBV6-1; 12 nucleotides match TRBD1. The CDR3 runs to 17 residues. V lost 4 bases and J lost 7; bases outside the gene matches: 11. Germline values: CDR1 MNHNS, CDR2 SASEGT. The CDR3 DNA follows: TGTGCCAGCAGTGGAGGGACAGGGGGCGTTGGTCGTAACATTCAGTACTTC. Translation gives CASSGGTGGVGRNIQYF.

V is TRBV5-1 and J is TRBJ2-7; 9 nucleotides agree with TRBD2. This CDR3 spans 15 amino acids. V was pared by 2 bases and J by 3 bases, with 6 bases of the junction left unmatched. Per the germline V gene, CDR1 is SGHRS and CDR2 is YFSETQ. CDR3 coding DNA: TGCGCCAGCAGCTTACGGACTAGCGAAAACTACGAGCAGTACTTC. Translation gives CASSLRTSENYEQYF.

The chain employs TRBV7-3 and TRBJ2-2; no clear D. Deletions cut 4 bases from V and 7 bases from J, with 10 bases between. This CDR3 is built from 13 residues. CDR1 SGHTA and CDR2 FQGTGA come from the germline V gene. This chain's CDR3 is CASSSVRGGELFF. The CDR3 DNA reads TGTGCCAGCAGCTCCGTAAGAGGCGGGGAGCTGTTTTTT.

The V and J genes are TRBV19 and TRBJ2-1; 10 bases map to TRBD2. The V gene's germline CDR1 is LNHDA and CDR2 SQIVND (reference sequence). V shed 8 bases and J 4 bases; nucleotides not matched to a gene: 8. The CDR3 covers 15 residues. CDR3 sequence: CASRQAGGSYNEQFF. The CDR3, as DNA: TGTGCCAGTCGTCAAGCGGGGGGGTCGTACAATGAGCAGTTCTTC.

V usage is TRBV11-3 and J usage is TRBJ1-1; 10 bases align to TRBD1. Germline loops: CDR1 SGHNT, CDR2 YENEEA. This CDR3 comprises 15 residues. The V and J ends lost 5 bases and 1 base, in that order; junction bases with no gene match: 4. For the CDR3, the DNA is TGTGCCAGCAGCCCGGGACAGGGGAGGAACACTGAAGCTTTCTTT. This gives the protein CASSPGQGRNTEAFF.